These 2 T cell receptor beta chains came from one sample sequenced in a study of T cells after yellow fever vaccination. TCRdb used MiXCR to reprocess the 5' RACE reads, holding one entry per CDR3 protein. The sample includes 500,000 to 650,000 distinct CDR3 sequences, roughly a sixth seen only once; the top ten take approximately 15%. The starting material was PBMCs, obtained about 5 days after the first yellow fever vaccination. The receptors derive from a man aged 18 to 30 who received the YFV17D yellow fever vaccine.

This clonotype has ten or more counts. The chain employs TRBV6-2 or TRBV6-3 and TRBJ2-2; D may be TRBD1 (6 bases). Per germline, CDR1 MNHEY and CDR2 SVGEGT. Trimming stripped 5 bases from V and 3 bases from J, with 10 bases between. The CDR3 consists of 14 residues. The CDR3 loop reads CASSLDSYTGELFF. For the CDR3, the DNA is TGTGCCAGCAGTCTGGACAGTTACACCGGGGAGCTGTTTTTT.

The chain joins TRBV28 to TRBJ1-1; D is possibly TRBD1 (5 bases). The V gene's germline CDR1 is MDHEN and CDR2 SYDVKM. Trimming cost V 5 bases and J 0 bases, with 13 bases left between them. The CDR3 has 15 residues. CDR3 in amino acids: CASSPSTALNTEAFF. The DNA of the CDR3 is TGTGCCAGCAGTCCCTCGACAGCATTGAACACTGAAGCTTTCTTT.